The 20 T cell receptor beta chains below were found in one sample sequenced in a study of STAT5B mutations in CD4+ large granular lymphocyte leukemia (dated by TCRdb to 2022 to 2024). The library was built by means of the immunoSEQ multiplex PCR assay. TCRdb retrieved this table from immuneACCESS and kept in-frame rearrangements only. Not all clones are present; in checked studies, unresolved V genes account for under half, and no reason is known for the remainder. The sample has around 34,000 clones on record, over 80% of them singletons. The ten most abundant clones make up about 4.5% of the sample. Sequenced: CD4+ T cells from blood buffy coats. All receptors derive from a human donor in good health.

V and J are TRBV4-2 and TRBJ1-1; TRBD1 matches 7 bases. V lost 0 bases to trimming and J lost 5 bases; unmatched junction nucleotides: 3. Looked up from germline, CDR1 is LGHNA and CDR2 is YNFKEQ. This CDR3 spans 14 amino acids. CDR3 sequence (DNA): TGTGCCAGCAGCCAAGAGGCAGGGGGGACTGAAGCTTTCTTT. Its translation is CASSQEAGGTEAFF.

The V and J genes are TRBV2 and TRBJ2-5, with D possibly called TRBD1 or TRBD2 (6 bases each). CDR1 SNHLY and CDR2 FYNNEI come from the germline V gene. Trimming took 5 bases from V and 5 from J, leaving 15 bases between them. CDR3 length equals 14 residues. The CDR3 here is CASSRRVGGETQYF. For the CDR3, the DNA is TGTGCCAGCAGTCGGAGGGTAGGGGGGGAGACCCAGTACTTC.

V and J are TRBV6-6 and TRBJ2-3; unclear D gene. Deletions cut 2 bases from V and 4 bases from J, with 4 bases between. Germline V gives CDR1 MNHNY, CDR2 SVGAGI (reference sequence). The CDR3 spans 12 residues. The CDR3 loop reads CASSYGSDTQYF. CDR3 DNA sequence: TGTGCCAGCAGTTACGGGTCAGATACGCAGTATTTT.

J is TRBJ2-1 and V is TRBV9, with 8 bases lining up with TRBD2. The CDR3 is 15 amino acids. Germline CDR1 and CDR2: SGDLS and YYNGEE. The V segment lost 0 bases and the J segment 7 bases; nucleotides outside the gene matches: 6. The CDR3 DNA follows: TGTGCCAGCAGCGTAGTATCGGGAGGGCTTAATGAGCAGTTCTTC. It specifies CASSVVSGGLNEQFF.

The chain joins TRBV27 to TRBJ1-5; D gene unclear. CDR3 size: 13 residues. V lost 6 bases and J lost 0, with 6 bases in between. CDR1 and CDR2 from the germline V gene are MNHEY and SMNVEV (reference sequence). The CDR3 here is CASRKNSNQPQHF. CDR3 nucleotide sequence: TGTGCCAGCAGGAAGAATAGCAATCAGCCCCAGCATTTT.

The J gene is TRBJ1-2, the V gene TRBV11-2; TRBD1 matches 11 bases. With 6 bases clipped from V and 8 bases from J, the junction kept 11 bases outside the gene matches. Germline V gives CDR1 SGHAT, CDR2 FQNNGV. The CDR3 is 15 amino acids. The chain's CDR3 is CASSFSGTGGAGYTF. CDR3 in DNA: TGTGCCAGCAGTTTCTCCGGGACAGGGGGAGCGGGCTACACCTTC.

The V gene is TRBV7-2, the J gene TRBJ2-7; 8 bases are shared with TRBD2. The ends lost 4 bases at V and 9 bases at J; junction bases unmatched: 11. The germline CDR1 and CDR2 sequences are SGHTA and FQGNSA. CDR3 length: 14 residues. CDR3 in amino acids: CASSSAGAFGLQYF. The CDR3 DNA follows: TGTGCCAGCAGCTCAGCGGGAGCGTTCGGATTGCAGTACTTC.

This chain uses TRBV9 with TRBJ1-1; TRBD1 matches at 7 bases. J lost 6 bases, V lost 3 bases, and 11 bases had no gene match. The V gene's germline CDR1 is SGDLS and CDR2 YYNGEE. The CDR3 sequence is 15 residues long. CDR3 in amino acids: CASSDRVGTVSEAFF. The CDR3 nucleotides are TGTGCCAGCAGCGACCGGGTGGGGACAGTATCTGAAGCTTTCTTT.

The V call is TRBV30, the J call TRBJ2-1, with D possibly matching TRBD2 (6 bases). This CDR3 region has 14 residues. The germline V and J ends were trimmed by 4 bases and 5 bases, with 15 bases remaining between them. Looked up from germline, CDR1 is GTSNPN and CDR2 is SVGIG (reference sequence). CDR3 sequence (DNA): TGTGCCTGGAAGCCCCCGGGGGTGAACAATGAGCAGTTCTTC. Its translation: CAWKPPGVNNEQFF.

The CDR3 nucleotides read TGTGCCAGCAGCTCTAGGGTACAGGGGGTTAGCACTGAAGCTTTCTTT. This gives the protein CASSSRVQGVSTEAFF. This chain connects TRBV7-2 to TRBJ1-1, with 8 bases fitting TRBD1. V was clipped by 4 bases and J by 4 bases; unmatched bases: 11. The CDR3 has 16 residues. CDR1 and CDR2 from the germline V gene are SGHTA and FQGNSA.

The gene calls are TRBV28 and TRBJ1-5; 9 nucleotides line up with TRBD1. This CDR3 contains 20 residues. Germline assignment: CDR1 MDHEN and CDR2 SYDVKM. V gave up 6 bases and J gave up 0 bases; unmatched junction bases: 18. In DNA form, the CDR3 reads TGTGCCAGCAGCCTAAGAATGGGACAGGGAGGAGGCGATAGCAATCAGCCCCAGCATTTT. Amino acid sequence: CASSLRMGQGGGDSNQPQHF.

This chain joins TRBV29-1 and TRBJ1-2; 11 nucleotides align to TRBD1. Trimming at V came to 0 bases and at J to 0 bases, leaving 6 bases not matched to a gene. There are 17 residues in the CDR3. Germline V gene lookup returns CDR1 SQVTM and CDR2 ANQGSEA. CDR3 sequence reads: CSVEELGTGGSNYGYTF. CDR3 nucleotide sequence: TGCAGCGTTGAAGAGCTCGGGACAGGGGGATCTAACTATGGCTACACCTTC. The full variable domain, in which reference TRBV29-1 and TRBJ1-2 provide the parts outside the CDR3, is SAVISQKPSRDICQRGTSLTIQCQVDSQVTMMFWYRQQPGQSLTLIATANQGSEATYESGFVIDKFPISRPNLTFSTLTVSNMSPEDSSIYLCSVEELGTGGSNYGYTFGSGTRLTVV.

CDR3 coding DNA: TGTGCCAGCAGCTTAGGCAGGGGCCTCTTCTACAATGAGCAGTTCTTC. The encoded protein is CASSLGRGLFYNEQFF. The chain combines TRBV7-9 with TRBJ2-1; D is perhaps TRBD1 (6 bases). Looked up from germline, CDR1 is SEHNR and CDR2 is FQNEAQ (reference sequence). The CDR3 length is 16 residues. Trimming shortened V by 1 base and J by 3 bases, and 13 bases separated the two germline ends.

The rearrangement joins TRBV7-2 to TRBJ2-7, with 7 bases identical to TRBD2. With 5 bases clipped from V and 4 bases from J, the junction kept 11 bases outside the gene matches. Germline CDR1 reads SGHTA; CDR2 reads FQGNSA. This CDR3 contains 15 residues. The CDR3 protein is CASSPGRVAEYEQYF. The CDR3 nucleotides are TGTGCCAGCAGCCCGGGGAGGGTAGCGGAATACGAGCAGTACTTC. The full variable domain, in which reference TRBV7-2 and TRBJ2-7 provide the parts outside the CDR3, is GAGVSQSPSNKVTEKGKDVELRCDPISGHTALYWYRQSLGQGLEFLIYFQGNSAPDKSGLPSDRFSAERTGGSVSTLTIQRTQQEDSAVYLCASSPGRVAEYEQYFGPGTRLTVT.

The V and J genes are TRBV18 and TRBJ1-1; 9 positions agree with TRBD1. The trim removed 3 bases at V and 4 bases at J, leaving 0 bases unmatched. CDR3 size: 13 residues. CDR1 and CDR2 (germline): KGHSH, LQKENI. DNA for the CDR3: TGTGCCAGCTCACCGGGACAGGGCACTGAAGCTTTCTTT. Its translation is CASSPGQGTEAFF.

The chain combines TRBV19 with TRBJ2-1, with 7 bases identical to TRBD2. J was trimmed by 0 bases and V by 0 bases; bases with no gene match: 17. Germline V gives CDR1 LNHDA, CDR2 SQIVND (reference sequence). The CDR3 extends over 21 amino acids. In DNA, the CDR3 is TGTGCCAGTAGTATAGACCCCCGGGACTACCACGGAGTGGGCTCCTACAATGAGCAGTTCTTC. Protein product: CASSIDPRDYHGVGSYNEQFF.

The CDR3 loop is CASVHWGAEGEQYF. The CDR3 bases are TGTGCCAGCGTACACTGGGGGGCGGAGGGCGAGCAGTACTTC. This chain joins TRBV9 and TRBJ2-7, with D perhaps matching TRBD1 or TRBD2 (6 bases each). Per the germline V gene, CDR1 is SGDLS and CDR2 is YYNGEE. V was clipped by 7 bases and J by 6 bases, with 20 bases between them. The CDR3 totals 14 residues.

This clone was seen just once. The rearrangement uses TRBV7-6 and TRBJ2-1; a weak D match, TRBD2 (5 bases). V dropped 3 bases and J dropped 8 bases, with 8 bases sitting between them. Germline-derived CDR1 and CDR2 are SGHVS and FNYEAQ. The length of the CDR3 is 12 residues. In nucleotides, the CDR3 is TGTGCCAGCAGCTTTGGGGAGCATGAGCAGTTCTTC. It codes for CASSFGEHEQFF.

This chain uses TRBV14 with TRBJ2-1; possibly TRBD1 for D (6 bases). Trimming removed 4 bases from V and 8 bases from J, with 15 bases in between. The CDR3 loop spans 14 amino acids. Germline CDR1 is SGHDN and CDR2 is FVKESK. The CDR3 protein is CASSLTTGSHEQFF. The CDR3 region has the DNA TGTGCCAGCAGCCTAACCACAGGGTCGCATGAGCAGTTCTTC.

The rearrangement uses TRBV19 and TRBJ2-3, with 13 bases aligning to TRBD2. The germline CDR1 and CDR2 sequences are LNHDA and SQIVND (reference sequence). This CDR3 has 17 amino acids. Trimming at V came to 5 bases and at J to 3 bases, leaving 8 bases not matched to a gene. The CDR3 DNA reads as TGTGCCAGTAGTCCCCGGACTAGCGGGAGTAGGACAGATACGCAGTATTTT. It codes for CASSPRTSGSRTDTQYF.